The rows below give T cell receptor beta chains drawn from one sample of a study of CD8+CD57+ T cells in acquired aplastic anemia. TCRdb passed the reads through MiXCR, listing each CDR3 protein once. The sample carries roughly 250,000 distinct CDR3 sequences, around 45% recorded once. The sequencing sample was made of sorted CD4+, CD8+, or CD8+CD57+ T cells (not recorded which) from PBMCs. These receptors were obtained from a human donor with aplastic anemia. Each CDR3 is given with its conserved first and last residue. A D gene is named only where the DNA matches it firmly. The size entry is marked missing in some rows and otherwise reads once, few, many or a size class.

j_call v_call d_call clone_size cdr3_nt cdr3_aa
TRBJ2-7 TRBV20-1 . . TGCAGTGCTAGAGGAGCAGAACACTCCTACGAGCAGTACTTC CSARGAEHSYEQYF
TRBJ2-7 TRBV6-6 . many TGTGCCAGCAGTTACTCGACGGGGTACGAGCAGTACTTC CASSYSTGYEQYF
TRBJ1-6 TRBV2 . few TGTGCCAGCAGTGGTGTCGGGACAAGGCGTAATTCACCCCTCCACTTT CASSGVGTRRNSPLHF
TRBJ2-7 TRBV6-6 TRBD2 . TGTGCCAGTAGGGGACTATCCGTCTCAGACGGGCAGTACTTC CASRGLSVSDGQYF
TRBJ2-3 TRBV19 TRBD1 few TGTGCCAGTAGTGTGAGGGGGACAGGGGTAAATACGCAGTATTTT CASSVRGTGVNTQYF
TRBJ2-1 TRBV7-2 TRBD1 few TGTGCCAGCAGTCCAGGGGCAGGGGGCAATGAGCAGTTCTTC CASSPGAGGNEQFF
TRBJ1-1 TRBV5-1 . once TGCGCCAGCAGCCAAGATCCCGGTCCGGGCACTGAAGCTTTCTTT CASSQDPGPGTEAFF
TRBJ2-7 TRBV20-1 . . TGCAGTGCTTTGGTTGCCTACGAGCAGTACTTC CSALVAYEQYF
TRBJ1-4 TRBV15 . many TGTGCCACCGATGGGGCCCAAAGGGGTGAAAAACTGTTTTTT CATDGAQRGEKLFF
TRBJ2-1 TRBV9 TRBD2 few TGTGCCAGCAGTGTAACTAGCGGAGACTACGATGAGCAGTTCTTC CASSVTSGDYDEQFF
TRBJ2-7 TRBV30 TRBD1 many TGTGCCTGGAGTTCGGGACAGGGGGACGAGCAGTACTTC CAWSSGQGDEQYF
TRBJ2-1 TRBV7-6 . . TGTGCCAGCAGCTTAGGGGCATTCAATGAGCAGTTCTTC CASSLGAFNEQFF
TRBJ1-5 TRBV13 . . TGTGCCAGCAGCCCCGCCGGGGAGGGGGATTACGAGCATTTT CASSPAGEGDYEHF